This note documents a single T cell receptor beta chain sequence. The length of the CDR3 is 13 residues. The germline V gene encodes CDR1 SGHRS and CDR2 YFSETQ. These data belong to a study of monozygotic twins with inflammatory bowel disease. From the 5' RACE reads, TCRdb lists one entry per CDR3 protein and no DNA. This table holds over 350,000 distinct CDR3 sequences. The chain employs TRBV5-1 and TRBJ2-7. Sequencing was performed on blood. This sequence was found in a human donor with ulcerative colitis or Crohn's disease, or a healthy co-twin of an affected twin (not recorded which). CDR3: CASSSGTTYEQYF.